One sample yielded the 27 T cell receptor beta chains listed below, sequenced in a study of CD8 T cell repertoires and HIV-1 epitope variants. Assay used: immunoSEQ multiplex PCR; TCRdb lists only in-frame clones, some missing. This sample has 5,500 to 6,000 clones, with about 70% found just once. For these receptors, no antigen is known. Sequencing was carried out using cultured CD8+ T cells derived from PBMCs. The receptors derive from a male donor with HIV.

The genes are TRBV7-9 and TRBJ1-4; 7 bases are shared with TRBD1. The CDR3 length is 16 residues. V shed 3 bases, J shed 0 bases, and the junction held 4 bases outside the gene matches. The V gene's germline CDR1 is SEHNR and CDR2 FQNEAQ (reference sequence). The chain's CDR3 is CASSFGTATTNEKLFF. The DNA of the CDR3 is TGTGCCAGCAGCTTTGGGACAGCGACAACTAATGAAAAACTGTTTTTT. The full variable domain, its missing parts supplied by reference TRBV7-9 and TRBJ1-4, is DTGVSQNPRHKITKRGQNVTFRCDPISEHNRLYWYRQTLGQGPEFLTYFQNEAQLEKSRLLSDRFSAERPKGSFSTLEIQRTEQGDSAMYLCASSFGTATTNEKLFFGSGTQLSVL.

The V and J genes are TRBV6-1 and TRBJ1-2; 9 positions match TRBD1. The CDR3 is 16 amino acids. The V gene end was trimmed by 4 bases and the J gene end by 2 bases; junction bases not matched to a gene: 8. The germline CDR1 and CDR2 sequences are MNHNS and SASEGT. The CDR3 nucleotides are TGTGCCAGCAGTGTTGAACAGGGGGCAACCAACTATGGCTACACCTTC. Translation: CASSVEQGATNYGYTF.

The chain employs TRBV5-6 and TRBJ2-5, with D maybe TRBD2 (6 bases). Germline V gives CDR1 SGHDT, CDR2 YYEEEE. There are 13 residues in the CDR3. Trimming cost V 4 bases and J 10 bases, with 17 bases left between them. The CDR3 DNA reads TGTGCCAGCAGCAAGGGAGGCTTGGAGGACCAGTACTTC. This translates into CASSKGGLEDQYF.

J is TRBJ1-1 and V is TRBV4-1; a possible D gene is TRBD1 (6 bases). Trimming removed 2 bases from V and 4 bases from J, with 14 bases in between. The CDR3 spans 15 residues. Germline CDR1 and CDR2: MGHRA and YSYEKL. The DNA for the CDR3 is TGCGCCAGCAGCCAAAATACAGGGTCGGTCACTGAAGCTTTCTTT. Amino acids: CASSQNTGSVTEAFF.

By its share, this clone is hyperexpanded (1% or more). The chain has TRBV28 and TRBJ1-2; D is undetermined. The CDR3 contains 16 residues. The germline V gene encodes CDR1 MDHEN and CDR2 SYDVKM. V was clipped by 8 bases and J by 1 base, with 20 bases between them. CDR3 amino acids: CASGLYPLDLNYGYTF. Here the CDR3 DNA reads TGTGCCAGCGGCTTATATCCCTTGGACCTTAACTATGGCTACACCTTC.

The chain carries TRBV7-6 and TRBJ2-3; maybe TRBD1 (6 bases). Trimming took 0 bases from V and 3 from J, leaving 10 bases between them. The germline V gene has CDR1 SGHVS and CDR2 FNYEAQ. The CDR3 contains 15 residues. This CDR3 reads CASSLAQGGTDTQYF. DNA for the CDR3: TGTGCCAGCAGCTTAGCACAGGGTGGAACAGATACGCAGTATTTT.

The V call is TRBV6-5, the J call TRBJ1-1, with 7 bases identical to TRBD1. CDR1 and CDR2 (germline): MNHEY, SVGAGI. V lost 5 bases to trimming and J lost 9 bases; unmatched junction nucleotides: 3. The CDR3 is made up of 11 amino acids. CDR3 in amino acids: CASSQTGKAFF. For the CDR3, the DNA is TGTGCCAGCAGTCAGACAGGGAAAGCTTTCTTT.

The rearrangement joins TRBV9 to TRBJ2-7; D not resolved. Trimming left V 0 bases short and J 3 bases short, with 10 bases between. Germline CDR1 reads SGDLS; CDR2 reads YYNGEE. The CDR3 is 14 residues long. The CDR3 reads CASSVGPVFYEQYF. The DNA of the CDR3 is TGTGCCAGCAGCGTAGGCCCCGTGTTCTACGAGCAGTACTTC.

The chain uses TRBV27 and TRBJ2-6; tentatively, D is TRBD1 (5 bases). The V end lost 6 bases, the J end lost 4 bases, and 13 bases lay between the germline ends. Germline loops: CDR1 MNHEY, CDR2 SMNVEV (reference sequence). The CDR3 spans 15 residues. The CDR3, as DNA: TGTGCCAGCAGGACACTACAGGAAGGGGCCAACGTCCTGACTTTC. Translation: CASRTLQEGANVLTF.

V usage is TRBV6-5 and J usage is TRBJ1-2, with a tentative D call TRBD1 (6 bases). V lost 8 bases and J lost 4, with 11 bases in between. This CDR3 contains 12 residues. Germline lookup yields CDR1 MNHEY and CDR2 SVGAGI. The CDR3 loop reads CASRQESYGYTF. The DNA for the CDR3 is TGTGCCAGCCGACAGGAGAGCTATGGCTACACCTTC.

The V call is TRBV28, the J call TRBJ2-7, with 8 bases identical to TRBD2. Per the germline V gene, CDR1 is MDHEN and CDR2 is SYDVKM. With V trimmed by 2 bases and J by 2 bases, 2 bases remained unmatched. The CDR3 runs to 14 residues. The CDR3 DNA sequence: TGTGCCAGCAGTTTAGCGGGAGGTGCCTACGAGCAGTACTTC. Translating it yields CASSLAGGAYEQYF.

The chain's CDR3 is CASTLSGGRGYTEAFF. CDR3 nucleotide sequence: TGTGCCAGCACCCTAAGCGGAGGTCGGGGGTACACTGAAGCTTTCTTT. The chain has TRBV28 and TRBJ1-1, with D possibly TRBD1 on 5 matching bases. Trimming removed 7 bases from V and 3 bases from J, with 21 bases in between. Germline CDR1 is MDHEN and CDR2 is SYDVKM. This CDR3 comprises 16 residues.

The chain recombines TRBV10-3 with TRBJ2-1; D is unresolved. Trimming pared 2 bases from V and 4 bases from J, leaving 6 bases between. The CDR3 spans 13 residues. The V gene's germline CDR1 is ENHRY and CDR2 SYGVKD. CDR3 in amino acids: CAISERLYNEQFF. CDR3 nucleotide sequence: TGTGCCATCAGTGAGCGCTTATACAATGAGCAGTTCTTC.

The gene calls are TRBV27 and TRBJ2-2; 7 nucleotides align to TRBD2. The V and J ends lost 3 bases and 2 bases, in that order; junction bases with no gene match: 12. The CDR3 loop spans 18 amino acids. Per germline, CDR1 MNHEY and CDR2 SMNVEV (reference sequence). The CDR3 sequence is CASSFGLAVLGNTGELFF. The CDR3 coding sequence is TGTGCCAGCAGTTTTGGGCTAGCGGTTCTCGGCAACACCGGGGAGCTGTTTTTT.

The count of this clone is one. The chain carries TRBV5-5 and TRBJ1-5, with no clear D. Trimming cost V 0 bases and J 6 bases, with 13 bases left between them. The CDR3 sequence is 15 residues long. CDR1 is SGHKS, CDR2 YYEKEE, per germline (reference sequence). The CDR3, as DNA: TGTGCCAGCAGCTTGGCCTGGCAGACTGGTCAGCCCCAGCATTTT. Amino acid sequence: CASSLAWQTGQPQHF.

The CDR3 DNA is TGTGCCAGTAGTATCGGCAGGGGGGACACTGAAGCTTTCTTT. Its translation: CASSIGRGDTEAFF. The chain recombines TRBV19 with TRBJ1-1, with 7 bases that match TRBD1. The V gene's germline CDR1 is LNHDA and CDR2 SQIVND (reference sequence). The CDR3 loop spans 14 amino acids. J lost 3 bases, V lost 3 bases, and 4 bases had no gene match.

This clone was counted between two and nine times. J is TRBJ2-2 and V is TRBV7-6, with D possibly matching TRBD2 (5 bases). This CDR3 spans 16 amino acids. Trimming shortened V by 2 bases and J by 2 bases, and 12 bases separated the two germline ends. The germline V gene has CDR1 SGHVS and CDR2 FNYEAQ. The CDR3 sequence: CASSLRPGVNTGELFF. Written as DNA, the CDR3 is TGTGCCAGCAGCTTAAGACCCGGGGTCAACACCGGGGAGCTGTTTTTT. The full variable domain, rest sourced from reference TRBV7-6 and TRBJ2-2, is GAGVSQSPRYKVTKRGQDVALRCDPISGHVSLYWYRQALGQGPEFLTYFNYEAQQDKSGLPNDRFSAERPEGSISTLTIQRTEQRDSAMYRCASSLRPGVNTGELFFGEGSRLTVL.

This clone has only one observation. This chain uses TRBV7-2 with TRBJ1-3; D remains unclear. The CDR3 loop spans 14 amino acids. Germline values: CDR1 SGHTA, CDR2 FQGNSA. V lost 1 base, J lost 1 base, and 5 bases lay in between. CDR3 amino acids: CASSLGGSGNTIYF. The CDR3 DNA follows: TGTGCCAGCAGCTTAGGAGGGTCTGGAAACACCATATATTTT.

The chain couples TRBV5-6 to TRBJ2-7; TRBD1 matches at 8 bases. Germline CDR1 and CDR2: SGHDT and YYEEEE. The CDR3 length is 16 residues. V lost 4 bases to trimming and J lost 0 bases; unmatched junction nucleotides: 9. CDR3 bases: TGTGCCAGCAGCGGTGACAGGGGCCTTAGCTCCTACGAGCAGTACTTC. It specifies CASSGDRGLSSYEQYF.

This sequence joins TRBV7-9 and TRBJ1-4; TRBD1 is a possible D gene (5 bases). Trimming shortened V by 7 bases and J by 5 bases, and 17 bases separated the two germline ends. Germline V gene data show CDR1 as SEHNR and CDR2 as FQNEAQ (reference sequence). The CDR3 contains 15 residues. DNA of the CDR3: TGTGCCAGCACCAATCTGCGGGACCAGAATGAAAAACTGTTTTTT. It translates to CASTNLRDQNEKLFF.

V is TRBV19 and J is TRBJ2-3; D is undetermined. Trimming left V 7 bases short and J 2 bases short, with 10 bases between. Germline assignment: CDR1 LNHDA and CDR2 SQIVND (reference sequence). The CDR3 contains 13 residues. This CDR3 is CASTSTSTDTQYF. CDR3 nucleotides: TGTGCCAGTACCTCGACATCCACAGATACGCAGTATTTT.

The chain is built from TRBV6-5 and TRBJ2-1, with D possibly called TRBD1 or TRBD2 (5 bases each). Germline CDR1 and CDR2: MNHEY and SVGAGI. The CDR3 is made up of 14 amino acids. V dropped 5 bases and J dropped 2 bases, with 10 bases sitting between them. CDR3 sequence (DNA): TGTGCCAGCAGTGTGGGGGACGCCTACAATGAGCAGTTCTTC. It specifies CASSVGDAYNEQFF.

The gene calls are TRBV28 and TRBJ2-7; possibly TRBD2 for D (6 bases). Per the germline V gene, CDR1 is MDHEN and CDR2 is SYDVKM. With 1 base removed from V and 5 bases from J, the gap between germline ends came to 9 bases. The CDR3 is 13 amino acids. As DNA, the CDR3 is TGTGCCAGCAGTTTATTGTCGGGGGACGAGCAGTACTTC. As protein: CASSLLSGDEQYF.

The V and J genes are TRBV28 and TRBJ1-2, with 7 nucleotides matching TRBD1. The CDR3 has 12 amino acids. Per the germline V gene, CDR1 is MDHEN and CDR2 is SYDVKM. Trimming at V came to 6 bases and at J to 7 bases, leaving 5 bases not matched to a gene. CDR3 DNA: TGTGCCAGCAGGACAGGGCGGAGTGGCTACACCTTC. Encoded protein: CASRTGRSGYTF.

The chain uses TRBV13 and TRBJ2-7, with a weak D call TRBD2 (6 bases). V gave up 1 base and J gave up 5 bases, with 15 bases separating them. CDR3 length: 15 amino acids. Germline assignment: CDR1 PRHDT and CDR2 FYEKMQ (reference sequence). CDR3 sequence (DNA): TGTGCCAGCAGCTTAGCGGCGGGGCCGGAGAACGAGCAGTACTTC. Protein: CASSLAAGPENEQYF.

The chain joins TRBV29-1 to TRBJ2-1; tentative D call: TRBD1 (5 bases). The germline gives CDR1 SQVTM, CDR2 ANQGSEA. The V gene lost 2 bases and the J gene lost 1 base, with 9 bases spanning the gap. This CDR3 region has 14 residues. CDR3 residues: CSVELGESYNEQFF. The CDR3 nucleotides are TGCAGCGTTGAATTAGGGGAATCCTACAATGAGCAGTTCTTC.

The CDR3 region has the DNA TGTGCCAGCAGTTTATATGCGGGAGGGCGGAATGAGCAGTTCTTC. Amino acids: CASSLYAGGRNEQFF. The gene calls are TRBV28 and TRBJ2-1; 9 nucleotides agree with TRBD2. This CDR3 has 15 amino acids. J was trimmed by 7 bases and V by 1 base; bases with no gene match: 5. The germline CDR1 and CDR2 sequences are MDHEN and SYDVKM.